A single sample gave rise to the 17 T cell receptor beta chains below, sequenced in a study of early stage breast cancer tumors. Assay: immunoSEQ multiplex PCR; the TCRdb copy retains only in-frame clones and omits some. The sample lists about 30,000 clones, 55% to 75% occurring once. Sequenced material: blood. Source of these receptors: a person aged 50 to 59 with breast cancer.

Here the CDR3 reads CASSEGGGTGELFF. The CDR3 nucleotides are TGTGCCAGCAGCGAAGGGGGAGGGACCGGGGAGCTGTTTTTT. V and J are TRBV7-3 and TRBJ2-2, with D possibly matching TRBD2 (7 bases). The CDR3 is made up of 14 amino acids. Germline V gene data show CDR1 as SGHTA and CDR2 as FQGTGA. V lost 5 bases, J lost 5 bases, and 12 bases lay in between. The complete variable domain, with remaining parts taken from reference TRBV7-3 and TRBJ2-2, reads GAGVSQTPSNKVTEKGKYVELRCDPISGHTALYWYRQSLGQGPEFLIYFQGTGAADDSGLPNDRFFAVRPEGSVSTLKIQRTERGDSAVYLCASSEGGGTGELFFGEGSRLTVL.

The chain couples TRBV27 to TRBJ1-5; D call uncertain. V was cut by 6 bases and J by 0 bases, with 15 bases left in between. This CDR3 is 16 amino acids long. Germline CDR1 is MNHEY and CDR2 is SMNVEV (reference sequence). The CDR3, as DNA: TGTGCCAGCAGAATAGCCGGCGCAGGTAGCAATCAGCCCCAGCATTTT. Translating it yields CASRIAGAGSNQPQHF.

V and J are TRBV29-1 and TRBJ2-3, with D possibly TRBD1 on 5 matching bases. Germline V gene data show CDR1 as SQVTM and CDR2 as ANQGSEA. V lost 4 bases and J lost 2, with 16 bases in between. The length of the CDR3 is 15 residues. The CDR3 region has the DNA TGCAGCGTTGGGGGAACGGTAGGGGCCACAGATACGCAGTATTTT. This sequence encodes CSVGGTVGATDTQYF.

The chain joins TRBV19 to TRBJ1-5, with TRBD1 identical over 9 bases. The V gene's germline CDR1 is LNHDA and CDR2 SQIVND (reference sequence). The junction had 4 bases not matched to a gene; V was cut back by 3 bases and J by 1 base. The CDR3 is 16 residues long. This CDR3 is CASSMGGQGSNQPQHF. CDR3 coding DNA: TGTGCCAGTAGTATGGGGGGACAGGGCAGCAATCAGCCCCAGCATTTT.

In DNA form, the CDR3 reads TGCGCCAGCAGCTCCCCGGGACATGGCTACACCTTC. Translating gives CASSSPGHGYTF. J is TRBJ1-2 and V is TRBV5-1, with a possible D match to TRBD1 (5 bases). Germline assignment: CDR1 SGHRS and CDR2 YFSETQ. The CDR3 has 12 amino acids. V gave up 3 bases and J gave up 6 bases, with 9 bases separating them.

This chain uses TRBV7-9 with TRBJ1-2; 8 bases map to TRBD1. The CDR3 runs 18 residues. J was trimmed by 4 bases and V by 5 bases; bases with no gene match: 18. In germline, CDR1 is SEHNR, CDR2 FQNEAQ (reference sequence). The DNA for the CDR3 is TGTGCCAGCAGCCAAAAAGCGGTCTATGGACAGGGCGGCTATGGCTACACCTTC. Its protein is CASSQKAVYGQGGYGYTF.

The chain uses TRBV9 and TRBJ1-3; D gene uncertain. The germline V and J ends were trimmed by 0 bases and 0 bases, with 10 bases remaining between them. This CDR3 is 16 amino acids long. Looked up from germline, CDR1 is SGDLS and CDR2 is YYNGEE. In nucleotides, the CDR3 is TGTGCCAGCAGCGTAGCTACAGCCACCTCTGGAAACACCATATATTTT. This encodes CASSVATATSGNTIYF.

The chain couples TRBV2 to TRBJ2-5, with TRBD2 matching 8 bases. CDR1 is SNHLY and CDR2 is FYNNEI in the germline V gene. The CDR3 has 15 amino acids. The junction had 4 bases not matched to a gene; V was cut back by 0 bases and J by 4 bases. The DNA for the CDR3 is TGTGCCAGCAGTGAAGCAGGACTAGCAGGAGAGACCCAGTACTTC. Amino acid sequence: CASSEAGLAGETQYF.

This clone was seen a handful of times. The V gene is TRBV19, the J gene TRBJ1-5, with D hard to call. V lost 1 base, J lost 0 bases, and 13 bases lay in between. This CDR3 has 17 residues. Germline-derived CDR1 and CDR2 are LNHDA and SQIVND (reference sequence). CDR3 loop: CASSIGDSGYSNQPQHF. The CDR3 DNA is TGTGCCAGTAGTATAGGGGATAGCGGGTATAGCAATCAGCCCCAGCATTTT. Full variable domain (rest looked up from reference TRBV19 and TRBJ1-5): DGGITQSPKYLFRKEGQNVTLSCEQNLNHDAMYWYRQDPGQGLRLIYYSQIVNDFQKGDIAEGYSVSREKKESFPLTVTSAQKNPTAFYLCASSIGDSGYSNQPQHFGDGTRLSIL.

This chain joins TRBV9 and TRBJ1-3, with TRBD1 as a possible D gene (6 bases). The CDR3 consists of 15 residues. Germline assignment: CDR1 SGDLS and CDR2 YYNGEE. Trimming left V 1 base short and J 8 bases short, with 16 bases between. Written as DNA, the CDR3 is TGTGCCAGCAGCGTACAGGGGAGGGGAGGGGACACCATATATTTT. It translates to CASSVQGRGGDTIYF.

This clone was counted between two and nine times. CDR3 in amino acids: CASSLATPNYGYTF. CDR3 bases: TGTGCCAGCAGCTTAGCGACGCCTAACTATGGCTACACCTTC. The chain uses TRBV7-9 and TRBJ1-2; no clear D gene. The CDR3 has 14 residues. Deletions cut 0 bases from V and 0 bases from J, with 5 bases between. The germline CDR1 and CDR2 sequences are SEHNR and FQNEAQ (reference sequence).

A few counts support this clone. The CDR3 DNA is TGTGCCAGCAGCTACGGGAAAGGAGGCACCGGGGAGCTGTTTTTT. This gives the protein CASSYGKGGTGELFF. The chain carries TRBV7-6 and TRBJ2-2, with D tentatively TRBD2 (5 bases). The CDR3 has 15 residues. In germline, CDR1 is SGHVS, CDR2 FNYEAQ. Trimming took 4 bases from V and 4 from J, leaving 13 bases between them.

A few counts support this clone. V usage is TRBV28 and J usage is TRBJ2-7, with 7 bases aligning to TRBD2. V lost 2 bases and J lost 4; bases outside the gene matches: 5. Germline V gene sequence: CDR1 MDHEN, CDR2 SYDVKM. The CDR3 contains 14 residues. CDR3 loop: CASSLPSGRYEQYF. In DNA form, the CDR3 reads TGTGCCAGCAGTTTACCTAGCGGTCGATACGAGCAGTACTTC.

This chain uses TRBV6-1 with TRBJ1-1; D remains unclear. V lost 3 bases and J 4 bases, leaving 18 bases between the germline ends. Germline V lookup: CDR1 MNHNS, CDR2 SASEGT. The CDR3 consists of 16 residues. The CDR3 reads CASSDDGRRAGTEAFF. DNA for the CDR3: TGTGCCAGCAGTGATGACGGCAGACGGGCTGGCACTGAAGCTTTCTTT.

This clone was counted a few times. The CDR3 region has the DNA TGTGCCAGCAGCTTACCCGGGACAGGGGGAATAAATACGCAGTATTTT. Translation: CASSLPGTGGINTQYF. The rearrangement links TRBV5-6 to TRBJ2-3; 11 positions agree with TRBD1. This CDR3 is built from 16 residues. V lost 2 bases and J lost 7; bases outside the gene matches: 9. Germline V lookup: CDR1 SGHDT, CDR2 YYEEEE.

The rearrangement joins TRBV5-6 to TRBJ2-3; D is undetermined. Germline values: CDR1 SGHDT, CDR2 YYEEEE. The CDR3 is 13 residues long. V was shortened by 2 bases and J by 1 base, with 5 bases between the two germline ends. CDR3 in amino acids: CASSFSGTDTQYF. The CDR3 bases are TGTGCCAGCAGCTTTAGTGGCACAGATACGCAGTATTTT.

The gene calls are TRBV30 and TRBJ1-5; the D gene is possibly TRBD1 (6 bases). The CDR3 runs 14 residues. Trimming cost V 0 bases and J 6 bases, with 12 bases left between them. Germline assignment: CDR1 GTSNPN and CDR2 SVGIG (reference sequence). CDR3 sequence (DNA): TGTGCCTGGAGTGTTCGGGGGGCGGGTCAGCCCCAGCATTTT. Translating gives CAWSVRGAGQPQHF.